The 21 T cell receptor beta chains below all came from one sample that was sequenced in a study of blood T cell repertoires in COVID-19. The protocol was immunoSEQ multiplex PCR, while the TCRdb copy is restricted to in-frame clones and leaves out a portion. This table has about 180,000 clones, about nine tenths appearing once. Material: PBMCs or T cells enriched from blood (not recorded which). Source of these receptors: a woman under 30 who had recovered from COVID-19.

The chain recombines TRBV20-1 with TRBJ1-2, with D hard to call. CDR1 is DFQATT, CDR2 SNEGSKA, per germline (reference sequence). CDR3 length: 11 amino acids. V dropped 6 bases and J dropped 3 bases, with 8 bases sitting between them. The CDR3 region has the DNA TGCAGTGCCCGTTCTGACTATGGCTACACCTTC. Amino acids: CSARSDYGYTF.

The chain combines TRBV5-1 with TRBJ2-3, with D maybe TRBD1 (5 bases). The CDR3 length is 15 residues. Germline assignment: CDR1 SGHRS and CDR2 YFSETQ. The V end was cut by 0 bases, the J end by 4 bases, with 12 bases between. The DNA for the CDR3 is TGCGCCAGCAGCTTGGAGGGGATCCTCCCAGATACGCAGTATTTT. Amino acids: CASSLEGILPDTQYF.

A single count supports this clone. The chain links TRBV12-1 to TRBJ1-4. TRBV12-1 is a listed pseudogene. This CDR3 has 15 amino acids. CDR3 coding DNA: TGTGCCAGCAGCTCCCGTTCCTGTCGGGGGGAAAAACTGTTTTTT. Residues: CASSSRSCRGEKLFF.

This chain links TRBV2 with TRBJ2-5; tentative D call: TRBD1 (6 bases). CDR3 length: 14 residues. Germline V gene data show CDR1 as SNHLY and CDR2 as FYNNEI. V was pared by 7 bases and J by 4 bases, with 16 bases between. In DNA form, the CDR3 reads TGTGCCAGCATGAGGGGGAACACGGGAGAGACCCAGTACTTC. The encoded protein is CASMRGNTGETQYF.

In this sample, this clone turned up once. The gene calls are TRBV7-8 and TRBJ1-2; 7 nucleotides match TRBD1. The CDR3 sequence is 14 residues long. J gave up 2 bases and V 1 base, and 1 base lay outside the gene matches. The germline V gene has CDR1 SGHVS and CDR2 FQNEAQ. The CDR3 loop is CASSLGDRNYGYTF. The DNA for the CDR3 is TGTGCCAGCAGCTTAGGGGACAGAAACTATGGCTACACCTTC.

This clone was recorded once. The rearrangement uses TRBV6-2 or TRBV6-3 and TRBJ2-7, with TRBD2 matching 10 bases. CDR3 size: 16 residues. Germline CDR1 reads MNHEY; CDR2 reads SVGEGT. V dropped 1 base and J dropped 0; count of bases not matched to a gene: 3. The chain's CDR3 is CASSYFRTSGSYEQYF. CDR3 in DNA: TGTGCCAGCAGTTACTTTAGGACTAGCGGCTCCTACGAGCAGTACTTC.

V is TRBV6-4 and J is TRBJ2-3; 8 positions match TRBD2. Germline assignment: CDR1 MRHNA and CDR2 SNTAGT. The V and J ends lost 2 bases and 2 bases, in that order; junction bases with no gene match: 9. CDR3 length: 17 amino acids. CDR3 in DNA: TGTGCCAGCAGTGACCCCGTTGGACTAGCCCCCACAGATACGCAGTATTTT. Amino acids: CASSDPVGLAPTDTQYF.

The chain carries TRBV7-3 and TRBJ2-3; TRBD2 agrees at 9 bases. Germline loops: CDR1 SGHTA, CDR2 FQGTGA. The CDR3 spans 17 residues. Losses at the gene ends were 4 bases for V and 7 bases for J; bases not matched to a gene: 15. The CDR3 coding sequence is TGTGCCAGCAGCTCGACTGGGGGCCTAGCGGGAAACTATACGCAGTATTTT. It encodes CASSSTGGLAGNYTQYF.

The chain links TRBV29-1 to TRBJ1-3; 10 bases are shared with TRBD1. Germline assignment: CDR1 SQVTM and CDR2 ANQGSEA. This CDR3 is built from 14 residues. The V and J ends lost 5 bases and 4 bases, in that order; junction bases with no gene match: 5. CDR3 bases: TGCAGCGTTACCGGGACAGGGGTCGGAAACACCATATATTTT. Amino acid sequence: CSVTGTGVGNTIYF.

The CDR3 sequence is CASRDTGTGVTGELFF. CDR3 coding DNA: TGCGCCAGCCGCGATACCGGGACAGGGGTCACCGGGGAGCTGTTTTTT. This chain connects TRBV5-1 to TRBJ2-2; 10 bases agree with TRBD1. With V trimmed by 7 bases and J by 4 bases, 10 bases remained unmatched. The CDR3 spans 16 residues. Germline CDR1 reads SGHRS; CDR2 reads YFSETQ. The variable domain in full, completed from reference TRBV5-1 and TRBJ2-2, reads KAGVTQTPRYLIKTRGQQVTLSCSPISGHRSVSWYQQTPGQGLQFLFEYFSETQRNKGNFPGRFSGRQFSNSRSEMNVSTLELGDSALYLCASRDTGTGVTGELFFGEGSRLTVL.

J is TRBJ1-6 and V is TRBV2; 8 bases agree with TRBD1. Germline lookup yields CDR1 SNHLY and CDR2 FYNNEI. This CDR3 region has 16 residues. V dropped 5 bases and J dropped 10; count of bases not matched to a gene: 13. In DNA, the CDR3 is TGTGCCAGCAGTTTTGGGACAGGAGGCCCCGGGTCACCCCTCCACTTT. Amino acids: CASSFGTGGPGSPLHF. The entire variable domain, with the rest obtained from reference TRBV2 and TRBJ1-6, is as follows: EPEVTQTPSHQVTQMGQEVILRCVPISNHLYFYWYRQILGQKVEFLVSFYNNEISEKSEIFDDQFSVERPDGSNFTLKIRSTKLEDSAMYFCASSFGTGGPGSPLHFGNGTRLTVT.

This clone was seen only a few times. The gene calls are TRBV4-2 and TRBJ2-1, with D tentatively TRBD2 (6 bases). CDR1 is LGHNA, CDR2 YNFKEQ, per germline. V shed 5 bases and J shed 6 bases, with 11 bases lying between them. The CDR3 is made up of 13 amino acids. The CDR3 DNA follows: TGTGCCAGCAGCTCGGGGGAGGTCAATGAGCAGTTCTTC. Translation: CASSSGEVNEQFF.

This chain links TRBV4-3 with TRBJ2-7, with 9 nucleotides matching TRBD1. The CDR3 extends over 14 amino acids. Trimming at V came to 6 bases and at J to 4 bases, leaving 7 bases not matched to a gene. Germline values: CDR1 LGHNA, CDR2 YSLEER. As DNA, the CDR3 is TGCGCCAGCAGTCTCGGACAGGGGCCTTACGAGCAGTACTTC. Protein: CASSLGQGPYEQYF.

The chain carries TRBV29-1 and TRBJ2-7, with TRBD2 as a possible D gene (5 bases). This CDR3 region has 13 residues. Looked up from germline, CDR1 is SQVTM and CDR2 is ANQGSEA. Trimming cost V 4 bases and J 4 bases, with 14 bases left between them. The CDR3 here is CSVVGGLLYEQYF. CDR3 DNA sequence: TGCAGCGTTGTTGGCGGACTCTTGTACGAGCAGTACTTC.

The V call is TRBV4-3, the J call TRBJ1-6, with 12 bases identical to TRBD1. The V segment lost 4 bases and the J segment 7 bases; nucleotides outside the gene matches: 2. The CDR3 extends over 15 amino acids. Germline assignment: CDR1 LGHNA and CDR2 YSLEER. The CDR3 reads CASSPGTGGNSPLHF. The DNA of the CDR3 is TGCGCCAGCAGCCCAGGGACAGGGGGCAATTCACCCCTCCACTTT.

The V and J genes are TRBV2 and TRBJ2-7, with TRBD2 matching 7 bases. In germline, CDR1 is SNHLY, CDR2 FYNNEI. V lost 11 bases, J lost 3 bases, and 16 bases stayed unmatched. This CDR3 is built from 15 residues. Here the CDR3 DNA reads TGTGCCGGGGGACTACTCGAAGGGTCGGGCTACGAGCAGTACTTC. It specifies CAGGLLEGSGYEQYF.

The chain joins TRBV19 to TRBJ2-3; the match to TRBD2 covers 9 bases. With V trimmed by 11 bases and J by 0 bases, 3 bases remained unmatched. This CDR3 is 13 amino acids long. CDR1 and CDR2 from the germline V gene are LNHDA and SQIVND (reference sequence). CDR3 sequence (DNA): TGTGCCTGCGGGGGGGTTAGCACAGATACGCAGTATTTT. Protein: CACGGVSTDTQYF.

This clone appeared a few times. The chain employs TRBV6-2 or TRBV6-3 and TRBJ1-2, with D hard to call. Germline CDR1 reads MNHEY; CDR2 reads SVGEGT. Trimming left V 5 bases short and J 4 bases short, with 14 bases between. The CDR3 consists of 14 residues. CDR3 sequence: CASSPEWHFYGYTF. The CDR3 DNA reads TGTGCCAGCAGTCCGGAGTGGCACTTCTATGGCTACACCTTC.

The chain couples TRBV5-1 to TRBJ2-5; 9 nucleotides align to TRBD2. The CDR3 spans 15 residues. V lost 2 bases to trimming and J lost 2 bases; unmatched junction nucleotides: 4. CDR1 is SGHRS, CDR2 YFSETQ, per germline. The CDR3 coding sequence is TGCGCCAGCAGCTTAGAGCGGGGGGTTCAAGAGACCCAGTACTTC. Residues: CASSLERGVQETQYF. Variable domain in full (rest from reference TRBV5-1 and TRBJ2-5): KAGVTQTPRYLIKTRGQQVTLSCSPISGHRSVSWYQQTPGQGLQFLFEYFSETQRNKGNFPGRFSGRQFSNSRSEMNVSTLELGDSALYLCASSLERGVQETQYFGPGTRLLVL.

A word on this clone: Germline is not matched at one junction end, which may reflect a read error. This chain uses TRBV20-1 with TRBJ1-1; tentative D call: TRBD1 (5 bases). Germline V gene lookup returns CDR1 DFQATT and CDR2 SNEGSKA (reference sequence). The CDR3 consists of 10 residues. CDR3 residues: CSAPDKSLYF. The CDR3 nucleotides read TGCAGTGCCCCGGACAAGAGCCTATACTTT.

The chain uses TRBV7-2 and TRBJ2-3; 10 bases match TRBD2. V shed 5 bases, J shed 1 base, and the junction held 9 bases outside the gene matches. The CDR3 totals 17 residues. The germline V gene has CDR1 SGHTA and CDR2 FQGNSA. CDR3 sequence (DNA): TGTGCCAGCAGCCCTAACCTAGCGGGAGACGGCACAGATACGCAGTATTTT. Its translation: CASSPNLAGDGTDTQYF.